This T cell receptor beta chain appears in the sequencing data of a study of T cell repertoires in cytomegalovirus infection. Notes on the study in general: Frequencies of public TCR beta families were cumulated, and this identified carriers of CMV plus the relevant HLA.

CDR3 size: 12 residues. Germline V gene data show CDR1 as MDHEN and CDR2 as SYDVKM. V lost 3 bases and J lost 10; bases outside the gene matches: 4. In this sample, this clonotype turned up a few times. Antigen specificity is unknown. Each CDR3 protein is one row after TCRdb ran MiXCR on the reads. The sample has 740,000 or so distinct CDR3 sequences, 35% to 45% seen once. The rearrangement uses TRBV28 and TRBJ1-2; 8 bases match TRBD1. The specimen was PBMCs. The source of this sequence is a human donor in good health (CMV status not recorded). Some clones in this sample may be carry-over from other donors' samples. This chain's CDR3 is CASSFEDRAYTF. CDR3 in DNA: TGTGCCAGCAGTTTTGAGGACAGGGCCTACACCTTC.